Listed here are 15 T cell receptor beta chains from one sample, sequenced in a study of cytotoxic CD8 clonotypes in ibrutinib-treated CLL. The protocol was immunoSEQ multiplex PCR, while the TCRdb copy is restricted to in-frame clones and leaves out a portion. The sample carries just under 70,000 clones, about two thirds recorded once. Here the sequenced sample was PBMCs, taken after 12 months of ibrutinib treatment. These receptors were collected from a human donor with chronic lymphocytic leukemia.

The chain is built from TRBV30 and TRBJ2-7; D gene uncertain. CDR1 is GTSNPN, CDR2 SVGIG, per germline (reference sequence). The CDR3 covers 13 residues. Trimming took off 0 bases at V and 5 bases at J, with 11 bases between the two ends. CDR3: CAWSVTGTHEQYF. For the CDR3, the DNA is TGTGCCTGGAGTGTAACGGGCACCCACGAGCAGTACTTC.

The chain joins TRBV14 to TRBJ2-7; tentative D call: TRBD2 (6 bases). Trimming cost V 4 bases and J 3 bases, with 10 bases left between them. The CDR3 has 13 residues. The germline V gene encodes CDR1 SGHDN and CDR2 FVKESK. The CDR3 region is CASSPSGVYEQYF. CDR3 nucleotide sequence: TGTGCCAGCAGCCCCTCGGGGGTCTACGAGCAGTACTTC.

The chain joins TRBV2 to TRBJ1-4; D might be TRBD1 (5 bases). The CDR3 covers 15 residues. V lost 5 bases to trimming and J lost 8 bases, with 18 bases between them. From germline, CDR1 is SNHLY and CDR2 FYNNEI. For the CDR3, the DNA is TGTGCCAGCAGTTACGGCAGGCCGGAGGGGGAAAAACTGTTTTTT. Protein: CASSYGRPEGEKLFF.

The chain uses TRBV27 and TRBJ2-7, with D tentatively TRBD2 (6 bases). In germline, CDR1 is MNHEY, CDR2 SMNVEV (reference sequence). Between the trimmed V and J ends, which lost 6 bases and 0 bases, there was a span of 9 bases. CDR3 length equals 13 residues. As DNA, the CDR3 is TGTGCCAGCAGACGGGGGAGCTCCTACGAGCAGTACTTC. It is translated as CASRRGSSYEQYF.

The CDR3 DNA is TGTGCCAGCGCCCCGACCGGGACAGGTTACAATGAGCAGTTCTTC. Amino acid sequence: CASAPTGTGYNEQFF. The chain carries TRBV27 and TRBJ2-1; 8 bases agree with TRBD1. The CDR3 contains 15 residues. Germline CDR1 MNHEY, CDR2 SMNVEV (reference sequence). The junction had 10 bases not matched to a gene; V was cut back by 8 bases and J by 4 bases.

The sample holds one count of this clone. The rearrangement uses TRBV4-3 and TRBJ1-3; D is uncertain. Germline CDR1 LGHNA, CDR2 YSLEER. The CDR3 has 13 residues. V dropped 1 base and J dropped 2 bases, with 3 bases sitting between them. Here the CDR3 reads CASSQATGNTIYF. CDR3 nucleotides: TGCGCCAGCAGCCAAGCGACTGGAAACACCATATATTTT.

The chain carries TRBV11-2 and TRBJ2-1; D not certain. The CDR3 runs to 13 residues. V was clipped by 2 bases and J by 4 bases, with 6 bases between them. The germline V gene has CDR1 SGHAT and CDR2 FQNNGV. CDR3 DNA sequence: TGTGCCAGCAGCTTAAACCGGTACAATGAGCAGTTCTTC. It codes for CASSLNRYNEQFF.

This sequence joins TRBV7-9 and TRBJ2-7; maybe TRBD1 (6 bases). Trimming removed 1 base at V and 2 bases at J, with 6 bases between. The CDR3 extends over 13 amino acids. Germline V lookup: CDR1 SEHNR, CDR2 FQNEAQ (reference sequence). The CDR3 sequence: CASSLEGAYEQYF. In DNA, the CDR3 is TGTGCCAGCAGCTTAGAGGGGGCCTACGAGCAGTACTTC.

The V and J genes are TRBV5-1 and TRBJ2-1; 8 bases match TRBD2. CDR1 and CDR2 from the germline V gene are SGHRS and YFSETQ. Trimming removed 2 bases from V and 0 bases from J; junction bases left unmatched: 4. The CDR3 is made up of 16 amino acids. The DNA of the CDR3 is TGCGCCAGCAGCTTTACCGGGACTAGCTCCTACAATGAGCAGTTCTTC. The encoded protein is CASSFTGTSSYNEQFF.

As DNA, the CDR3 is TGTGCCAGCAGTGAAAGGCCAGACACTGAAGCTTTCTTT. Amino acids: CASSERPDTEAFF. J is TRBJ1-1 and V is TRBV2; D gene unclear. The CDR3 length is 13 residues. Germline CDR1 SNHLY, CDR2 FYNNEI. Trimming stripped 2 bases from V and 3 bases from J, with 7 bases between. The whole variable domain, filled in from reference TRBV2 and TRBJ1-1, reads EPEVTQTPSHQVTQMGQEVILRCVPISNHLYFYWYRQILGQKVEFLVSFYNNEISEKSEIFDDQFSVERPDGSNFTLKIRSTKLEDSAMYFCASSERPDTEAFFGQGTRLTVV.

Only a few counts were recorded for this clone. V usage is TRBV2 and J usage is TRBJ1-1, with D unresolved. V was pared by 8 bases and J by 0 bases, with 10 bases between. This CDR3 spans 13 amino acids. The germline V gene has CDR1 SNHLY and CDR2 FYNNEI. The CDR3 reads CASERDLNTEAFF. Here the CDR3 DNA reads TGTGCCAGCGAAAGGGATCTGAACACTGAAGCTTTCTTT.

The rearrangement links TRBV6-5 to TRBJ1-2; D remains unclear. Germline values: CDR1 MNHEY, CDR2 SVGAGI. The CDR3 covers 14 residues. Trimming left V 2 bases short and J 7 bases short, with 14 bases between. In nucleotides, the CDR3 is TGTGCCAGCAGTTACCGGCAGTGGGCAAGTGGCTACACCTTC. Translated: CASSYRQWASGYTF.

The V gene is TRBV27, the J gene TRBJ1-5; D is unresolved. This CDR3 is built from 12 residues. V dropped 8 bases and J dropped 0 bases, with 5 bases sitting between them. From germline, CDR1 is MNHEY and CDR2 SMNVEV (reference sequence). The CDR3 DNA follows: TGTGCCAGCTTTTATAGCAATCAGCCCCAGCATTTT. This translates into CASFYSNQPQHF.

The V call is TRBV4-1, the J call TRBJ1-2, with D perhaps TRBD1 (6 bases). The V gene's germline CDR1 is MGHRA and CDR2 YSYEKL. CDR3 length: 16 amino acids. V shed 4 bases and J shed 4 bases, with 19 bases lying between them. The chain's CDR3 is CASSPGGGQGGYGYTF. The CDR3 bases are TGCGCCAGCAGCCCTGGGGGCGGCCAGGGAGGCTATGGCTACACCTTC.

The chain uses TRBV29-1 and TRBJ2-7, with 9 positions matching TRBD1. Germline V gene data show CDR1 as SQVTM and CDR2 as ANQGSEA. This CDR3 spans 14 amino acids. V lost 4 bases to trimming and J lost 2 bases; unmatched junction nucleotides: 6. The CDR3 DNA reads TGCAGCGTTGGAATCAGGACAGGGGCCTACGAGCAGTACTTC. This codes for CSVGIRTGAYEQYF.